These 32 T cell receptor beta chains were all obtained from the same sample, sequenced in a study of blood T cell repertoires in COVID-19. Clones were sequenced by immunoSEQ multiplex PCR, and TCRdb holds only the in-frame ones, with some missing. This sample carries 490,000 or so clones, roughly 88% of them seen once, and the ten largest clones take around 1.9%. The sequencing sample was made of PBMCs or T cells enriched from blood (not recorded which). Receptors originate from a woman between 40 and 55 years old who had recovered from COVID-19.

V usage is TRBV4-1 and J usage is TRBJ1-1; possible D gene TRBD1, 6 bases. V lost 4 bases to trimming and J lost 5 bases, with 20 bases between them. The CDR3 extends over 16 amino acids. Germline V CDR1 and CDR2: MGHRA, YSYEKL. This chain's CDR3 is CASSPPKMGAVTEAFF. The CDR3 bases are TGCGCCAGCAGCCCGCCGAAGATGGGGGCGGTAACTGAAGCTTTCTTT.

As DNA, the CDR3 is TGTGCCAGTAGTATTAAGTTTGGAGCCAACTATGGCTACACCTTC. It encodes CASSIKFGANYGYTF. V usage is TRBV19 and J usage is TRBJ1-2; no reliable D call. This CDR3 contains 15 residues. The germline V gene encodes CDR1 LNHDA and CDR2 SQIVND (reference sequence). Trimming took off 3 bases at V and 2 bases at J, with 13 bases between the two ends. The complete variable domain, with remaining parts taken from reference TRBV19 and TRBJ1-2, reads DGGITQSPKYLFRKEGQNVTLSCEQNLNHDAMYWYRQDPGQGLRLIYYSQIVNDFQKGDIAEGYSVSREKKESFPLTVTSAQKNPTAFYLCASSIKFGANYGYTFGSGTRLTVV.

The chain uses TRBV5-1 and TRBJ1-2; D is possibly TRBD1 (6 bases). In germline, CDR1 is SGHRS, CDR2 YFSETQ. V lost 4 bases to trimming and J lost 6 bases, with 16 bases between them. This CDR3 has 14 amino acids. CDR3 nucleotides: TGCGCCAGCAGCCCGACAGGCCTGACGAATGGCTACACCTTC. This translates into CASSPTGLTNGYTF.

V gene TRBV10-2 combines with J gene TRBJ2-7, with TRBD1 matching 9 bases. This CDR3 spans 14 amino acids. The germline CDR1 and CDR2 sequences are WSHSY and SAAADI. V shed 1 base, J shed 2 bases, and the junction held 0 bases outside the gene matches. CDR3 in amino acids: CASSEWTGAYEQYF. The DNA for the CDR3 is TGCGCCAGCAGTGAGTGGACAGGGGCCTACGAGCAGTACTTC.

CDR3 sequence: CASSRDRGETQYF. The CDR3 coding sequence is TGTGCCAGCAGCAGGGACAGGGGAGAGACCCAGTACTTC. The chain links TRBV9 to TRBJ2-5, with 10 bases matching TRBD1. CDR1 SGDLS and CDR2 YYNGEE come from the germline V gene. CDR3 size: 13 residues. V lost 4 bases and J lost 4; bases outside the gene matches: 1.

This chain uses TRBV14 with TRBJ1-2; D unclear. Between the trimmed V and J ends, which lost 0 bases and 8 bases, there was a span of 7 bases. The germline V gene encodes CDR1 SGHDN and CDR2 FVKESK. The CDR3 loop spans 12 amino acids. CDR3 DNA: TGTGCCAGCAGCCAAGACGGTGTGGGCTACACCTTC. Translating it yields CASSQDGVGYTF.

The rearrangement uses TRBV14 and TRBJ2-7; D is perhaps TRBD1 (6 bases). CDR1 and CDR2 (germline): SGHDN, FVKESK. CDR3 size: 15 residues. Deletions cut 4 bases from V and 3 bases from J, with 16 bases between. The CDR3 here is CASSRQDRVFYEQYF. Written as DNA, the CDR3 is TGTGCCAGCAGCCGACAGGACAGAGTCTTCTACGAGCAGTACTTC.

This chain connects TRBV4-1 to TRBJ2-1, with a possible D match to TRBD2 (5 bases). Germline V gene data show CDR1 as MGHRA and CDR2 as YSYEKL. The CDR3 is made up of 17 amino acids. Trimming cost V 3 bases and J 12 bases, with 27 bases left between them. CDR3 sequence reads: CASSQRVVDLTPTGQFF. The DNA for the CDR3 is TGCGCCAGCAGCCAGAGGGTGGTGGATCTTACACCCACCGGGCAGTTCTTC.

The DNA for the CDR3 is TGCAGCGTTTACAGGGGTAGCTCCTACAATGAGCAGTTCTTC. Protein sequence: CSVYRGSSYNEQFF. The chain couples TRBV29-1 to TRBJ2-1; 7 positions match TRBD1. Looked up from germline, CDR1 is SQVTM and CDR2 is ANQGSEA. The V and J ends lost 5 bases and 0 bases, in that order; junction bases with no gene match: 4. The CDR3 is 14 residues long.

This clone was counted a few times. This chain uses TRBV12-3 or TRBV12-4 with TRBJ2-5, with D tentatively TRBD1 (5 bases). This CDR3 region has 13 residues. V lost 2 bases, J lost 5 bases, and 9 bases lay in between. The CDR3 loop reads CASSLSGLETQYF. DNA of the CDR3: TGTGCCAGCAGTTTATCAGGGTTGGAGACCCAGTACTTC.

The gene calls are TRBV9 and TRBJ2-1; 14 bases align to TRBD2. This CDR3 is built from 14 residues. Trimming took 5 bases from V and 8 from J; bases not matched to a gene: 3. Per germline, CDR1 SGDLS and CDR2 YYNGEE. CDR3 sequence (DNA): TGTGCCAGCAGAGGGACTAGCGGGAGTCATGAGCAGTTCTTC. Amino acid sequence: CASRGTSGSHEQFF.

The rearrangement links TRBV27 to TRBJ2-3; perhaps TRBD1 as D (6 bases). Trimming stripped 3 bases from V and 5 bases from J, with 18 bases between. This CDR3 contains 16 residues. Per the germline V gene, CDR1 is MNHEY and CDR2 is SMNVEV (reference sequence). DNA for the CDR3: TGTGCCAGCAGTTTCGTTAGGGTGAGGGGGAAAGATACGCAGTATTTT. It encodes CASSFVRVRGKDTQYF.

The chain is built from TRBV6-5 and TRBJ2-7; TRBD2 matches at 7 bases. CDR1 and CDR2 from the germline V gene are MNHEY and SVGAGI. The ends lost 7 bases at V and 2 bases at J; junction bases unmatched: 5. The CDR3 spans 13 residues. The CDR3 loop reads CASKARETYEQYF. CDR3 in DNA: TGTGCCAGCAAGGCGCGGGAGACCTACGAGCAGTACTTC.

The gene calls are TRBV5-1 and TRBJ1-2, with TRBD1 as a possible D gene (6 bases). The length of the CDR3 is 14 residues. V was shortened by 4 bases and J by 4 bases, with 14 bases between the two germline ends. Germline loops: CDR1 SGHRS, CDR2 YFSETQ. The CDR3 protein is CASSPHRDSYGYTF. For the CDR3, the DNA is TGCGCCAGCAGCCCGCACAGGGATTCCTATGGCTACACCTTC.

This chain joins TRBV5-4 and TRBJ1-3; D gene unclear. The CDR3 runs to 15 residues. The germline V gene has CDR1 SGHNT and CDR2 YYREEE (reference sequence). V dropped 0 bases and J dropped 0 bases, with 7 bases sitting between them. The CDR3 is CASSLGASSGNTIYF. CDR3 DNA: TGTGCCAGCAGCTTGGGGGCCAGCTCTGGAAACACCATATATTTT.

V gene TRBV5-1 combines with J gene TRBJ2-1, with TRBD2 matching over 10 bases. The CDR3 is made up of 16 amino acids. J lost 4 bases, V lost 1 base, and 5 bases had no gene match. Per the germline V gene, CDR1 is SGHRS and CDR2 is YFSETQ. Written as DNA, the CDR3 is TGCGCCAGCAGCTTGTTCCGAGCGGGAGGGTACAATGAGCAGTTCTTC. Its translation: CASSLFRAGGYNEQFF.

This clone was observed a few times. The chain employs TRBV6-5 and TRBJ1-2; 9 positions agree with TRBD1. With V trimmed by 10 bases and J by 3 bases, 6 bases remained unmatched. The CDR3 is made up of 13 amino acids. Germline V CDR1 and CDR2: MNHEY, SVGAGI. The CDR3 DNA reads TGTGCCACGTCTCGGGACAGGGACTATGGCTACACCTTC. Its translation: CATSRDRDYGYTF.

V usage is TRBV10-2 and J usage is TRBJ2-1, with D possibly matching TRBD2 (6 bases). The CDR3 runs 16 residues. The V gene's germline CDR1 is WSHSY and CDR2 SAAADI. V shed 0 bases and J shed 3 bases, with 12 bases lying between them. CDR3 amino acids: CASSESGDSLYNEQFF. The CDR3 coding sequence is TGCGCCAGCAGTGAGTCGGGGGACTCCCTCTACAATGAGCAGTTCTTC.

The chain links TRBV18 to TRBJ2-7; unclear D gene. The germline V and J ends were trimmed by 5 bases and 0 bases, with 17 bases remaining between them. Germline V gene lookup returns CDR1 KGHSH and CDR2 LQKENI. The CDR3 loop spans 16 amino acids. The CDR3 bases are TGTGCCAGCTCATCCTCGTCCCCGGTAAGCTCCTACGAGCAGTACTTC. This sequence encodes CASSSSSPVSSYEQYF.

This clone was seen a few times. This chain connects TRBV5-4 to TRBJ2-1; 12 nucleotides line up with TRBD2. The CDR3 consists of 14 residues. CDR1 and CDR2 (germline): SGHNT, YYREEE (reference sequence). Trimming removed 4 bases from V and 8 bases from J; junction bases left unmatched: 4. Written as DNA, the CDR3 is TGTGCCAGCAGCCCGACTAGCGGGAGCGATGAGCAGTTCTTC. This codes for CASSPTSGSDEQFF.

The V and J genes are TRBV6-2 or TRBV6-3 and TRBJ2-7, with D perhaps matching TRBD2 (5 bases). CDR3 length: 16 amino acids. V was trimmed by 5 bases and J by 0 bases, leaving 17 bases between them. CDR1 and CDR2 from the germline V gene are MNHEY and SVGEGT. CDR3 protein: CASSNREMATSYEQYF. The CDR3 bases are TGTGCCAGCAGTAACCGGGAAATGGCGACCTCCTACGAGCAGTACTTC.

J is TRBJ2-6 and V is TRBV30; TRBD2 is a possible D gene (6 bases). CDR3 size: 15 residues. Trimming left V 5 bases short and J 0 bases short, with 11 bases between. Per the germline V gene, CDR1 is GTSNPN and CDR2 is SVGIG (reference sequence). The CDR3 DNA follows: TGTGCCTGGGGGACTGCGTACTCTGGGGCCAACGTCCTGACTTTC. This translates into CAWGTAYSGANVLTF. Variable domain in full (rest from reference TRBV30 and TRBJ2-6): SQTIHQWPATLVQPVGSPLSLECTVEGTSNPNLYWYRQAAGRGLQLLFYSVGIGQISSEVPQNLSASRPQDRQFILSSKKLLLSDSGFYLCAWGTAYSGANVLTFGAGSRLTVL.

The gene calls are TRBV19 and TRBJ1-1, with TRBD1 identical over 7 bases. Germline CDR1 LNHDA, CDR2 SQIVND (reference sequence). V shed 5 bases, J shed 1 base, and the junction held 13 bases outside the gene matches. The CDR3 is 17 residues long. CDR3 region: CASSGNRTGQSNTEAFF. The CDR3 region has the DNA TGTGCCAGTAGTGGGAATAGGACAGGTCAATCGAACACTGAAGCTTTCTTT. Using reference TRBV19 and TRBJ1-1 for the parts outside the CDR3, the full variable domain is DGGITQSPKYLFRKEGQNVTLSCEQNLNHDAMYWYRQDPGQGLRLIYYSQIVNDFQKGDIAEGYSVSREKKESFPLTVTSAQKNPTAFYLCASSGNRTGQSNTEAFFGQGTRLTVV.

This clone has more than one count but fewer than ten. The chain carries TRBV2 and TRBJ2-7, with TRBD1 matching over 10 bases. V shed 7 bases, J shed 6 bases, and the junction held 12 bases outside the gene matches. This CDR3 has 15 residues. Germline V gene sequence: CDR1 SNHLY, CDR2 FYNNEI. In DNA, the CDR3 is TGTGCCAGCACCCTCTACGGGACAGGGGTCAGCGAGCAGTACTTC. It yields the protein CASTLYGTGVSEQYF. Together with reference TRBV2 and TRBJ2-7, the CDR3 gives the full variable domain: EPEVTQTPSHQVTQMGQEVILRCVPISNHLYFYWYRQILGQKVEFLVSFYNNEISEKSEIFDDQFSVERPDGSNFTLKIRSTKLEDSAMYFCASTLYGTGVSEQYFGPGTRLTVT.

The CDR3 nucleotides read TGTGCCAGCAGCCAGGACAGGGGAACGGAGACCCAGTACTTC. Its protein is CASSQDRGTETQYF. The chain is built from TRBV2 and TRBJ2-5; 9 bases fit TRBD1. This CDR3 spans 14 amino acids. From germline, CDR1 is SNHLY and CDR2 FYNNEI. The V segment lost 6 bases and the J segment 5 bases; nucleotides outside the gene matches: 7.

The chain carries TRBV5-4 and TRBJ2-2, with TRBD1 matching over 7 bases. This CDR3 region has 16 residues. Germline V gives CDR1 SGHNT, CDR2 YYREEE (reference sequence). V lost 6 bases and J lost 3; bases outside the gene matches: 11. The CDR3 sequence: CASNNVGQGDTGELFF. In DNA form, the CDR3 reads TGTGCCAGCAATAATGTGGGGCAGGGGGACACCGGGGAGCTGTTTTTT.

This sequence joins TRBV24-1 and TRBJ1-1; D call uncertain. Trimming removed 3 bases from V and 9 bases from J, with 22 bases in between. CDR1 is KGHDR, CDR2 SFDVKD, per germline. This CDR3 contains 16 residues. The CDR3 region has the DNA TGTGCCACCAGTGATGAGCAGGCAGGAAGCATTAACCAAGCTTTCTTT. Its translation: CATSDEQAGSINQAFF.

This clone was seen once. The genes are TRBV10-1 and TRBJ2-1; D not resolved. CDR1 is WNHNN, CDR2 SYGVQD, per germline (reference sequence). Trimming removed 0 bases from V and 8 bases from J, with 8 bases in between. The CDR3 has 13 amino acids. As DNA, the CDR3 is TGCGCCAGCAGTGAGTCGCTTCGGGATGAGCAGTTCTTC. It encodes CASSESLRDEQFF.

CDR3 DNA sequence: TGCGCCAGCATCCCCGGACTAGCGGGATCCTACGAGCAGTACTTC. This gives the protein CASIPGLAGSYEQYF. The chain is built from TRBV10-2 and TRBJ2-7; TRBD2 matches 12 bases. Germline V gives CDR1 WSHSY, CDR2 SAAADI. The CDR3 covers 15 residues. V gave up 7 bases and J gave up 1 base; unmatched junction bases: 5.

The chain links TRBV10-1 to TRBJ1-4; 8 nucleotides line up with TRBD1. V lost 3 bases to trimming and J lost 8 bases; unmatched junction nucleotides: 11. Germline loops: CDR1 WNHNN, CDR2 SYGVQD (reference sequence). The CDR3 has 16 residues. The CDR3 bases are TGCGCCAGCAGTGACTCCGGACAGGGATTAGGAGAAAAACTGTTTTTT. Its translation is CASSDSGQGLGEKLFF.

The chain joins TRBV23-1 to TRBJ2-3, with a weak D call TRBD1 (6 bases). TRBV23-1 is filed as an ORF, its function uncertain. Trimming pared 1 base from V and 2 bases from J, leaving 10 bases between. The CDR3 has 15 amino acids. CDR3 bases: TGCGCCAGCAGTCAATGGGACACAATCACAGATACGCAGTATTTT. Amino acid sequence: CASSQWDTITDTQYF.

This clone has just a few counts. This rearrangement joins TRBV5-4 to TRBJ1-6; D unclear. Trimming removed 0 bases from V and 7 bases from J, with 11 bases in between. CDR3 length equals 15 residues. Germline V gene data show CDR1 as SGHNT and CDR2 as YYREEE (reference sequence). The CDR3 DNA follows: TGTGCCAGCAGCTTGGAGGCGTTCGGGAATTCACCCCTCCACTTT. Its protein is CASSLEAFGNSPLHF.